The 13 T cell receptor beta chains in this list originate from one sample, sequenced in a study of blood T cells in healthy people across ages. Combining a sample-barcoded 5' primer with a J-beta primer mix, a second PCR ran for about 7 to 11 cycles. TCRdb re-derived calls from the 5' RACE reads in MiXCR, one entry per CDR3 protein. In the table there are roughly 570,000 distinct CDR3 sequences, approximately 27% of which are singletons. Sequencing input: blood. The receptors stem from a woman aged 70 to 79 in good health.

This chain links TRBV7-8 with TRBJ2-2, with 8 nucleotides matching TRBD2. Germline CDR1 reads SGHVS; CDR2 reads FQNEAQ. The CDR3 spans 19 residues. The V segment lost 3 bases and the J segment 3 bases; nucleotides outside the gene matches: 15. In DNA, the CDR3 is TGTGCCAGCAGCTTCTTCGGACTAGCTGCCACTTCGGACACCGGGGAGCTGTTTTTT. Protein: CASSFFGLAATSDTGELFF.

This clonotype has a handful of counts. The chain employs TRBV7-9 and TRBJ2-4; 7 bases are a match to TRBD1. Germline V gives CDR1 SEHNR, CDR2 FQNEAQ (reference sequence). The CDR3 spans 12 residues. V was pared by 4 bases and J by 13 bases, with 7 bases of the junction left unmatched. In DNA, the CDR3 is TGTGCCAGCAGCTCCCTAACAGGGGAACAGTACTTC. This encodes CASSSLTGEQYF.

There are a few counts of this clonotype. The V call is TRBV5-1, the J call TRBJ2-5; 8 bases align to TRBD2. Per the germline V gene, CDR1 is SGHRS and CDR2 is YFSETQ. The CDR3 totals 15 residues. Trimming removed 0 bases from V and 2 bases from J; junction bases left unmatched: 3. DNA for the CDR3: TGCGCCAGCAGCTTGGCACTAGCGGATCAAGAGACCCAGTACTTC. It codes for CASSLALADQETQYF.

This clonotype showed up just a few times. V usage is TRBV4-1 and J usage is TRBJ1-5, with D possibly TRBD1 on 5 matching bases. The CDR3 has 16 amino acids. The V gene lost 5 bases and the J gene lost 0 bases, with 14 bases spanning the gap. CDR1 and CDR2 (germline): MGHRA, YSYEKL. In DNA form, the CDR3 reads TGCGCCAGCAGCGAAAATACAGGTTTTAGCAATCAGCCCCAGCATTTT. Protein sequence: CASSENTGFSNQPQHF.

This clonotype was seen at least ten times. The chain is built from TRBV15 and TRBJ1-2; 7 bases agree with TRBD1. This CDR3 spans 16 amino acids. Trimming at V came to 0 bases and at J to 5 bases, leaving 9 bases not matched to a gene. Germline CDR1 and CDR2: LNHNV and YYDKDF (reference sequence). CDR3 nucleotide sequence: TGTGCCACCAGCAGAGATATAGAGGGGGCGCGGTATGGCTACACCTTC. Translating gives CATSRDIEGARYGYTF.

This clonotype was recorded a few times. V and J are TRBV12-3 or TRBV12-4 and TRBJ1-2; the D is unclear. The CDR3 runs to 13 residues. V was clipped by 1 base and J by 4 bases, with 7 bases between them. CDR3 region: CASSLGLSYGYTF. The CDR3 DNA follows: TGTGCCAGCAGTTTAGGGTTAAGCTATGGCTACACCTTC.

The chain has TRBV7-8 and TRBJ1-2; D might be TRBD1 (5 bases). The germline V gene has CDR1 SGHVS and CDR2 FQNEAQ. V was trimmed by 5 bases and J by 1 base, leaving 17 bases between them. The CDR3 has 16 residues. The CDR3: CASSAAGAGNNYGYTF. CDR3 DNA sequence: TGTGCCAGCAGCGCGGCCGGTGCAGGGAATAACTATGGCTACACCTTC.

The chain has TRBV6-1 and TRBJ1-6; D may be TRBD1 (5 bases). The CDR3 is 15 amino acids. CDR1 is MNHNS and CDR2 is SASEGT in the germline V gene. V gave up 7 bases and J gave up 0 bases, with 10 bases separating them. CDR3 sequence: CASNPDSSYNSPLHF. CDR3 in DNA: TGTGCCAGCAATCCTGACAGCTCCTATAATTCACCCCTCCACTTT.

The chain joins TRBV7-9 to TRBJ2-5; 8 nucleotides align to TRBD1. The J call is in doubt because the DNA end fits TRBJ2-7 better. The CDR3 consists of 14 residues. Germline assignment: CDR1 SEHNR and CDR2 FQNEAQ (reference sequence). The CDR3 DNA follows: TGTGCCAGCAGCTCCCGACAGGGGTACCACGAGCAGTACTTC. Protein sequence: CASSSRQGYHEQYF.

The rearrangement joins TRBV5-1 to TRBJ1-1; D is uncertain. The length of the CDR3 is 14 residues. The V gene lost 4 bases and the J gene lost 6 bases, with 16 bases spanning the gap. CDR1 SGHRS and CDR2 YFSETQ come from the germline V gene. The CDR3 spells CASSHDPGTAEAFF. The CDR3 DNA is TGCGCCAGCAGCCATGACCCTGGAACGGCTGAAGCTTTCTTT. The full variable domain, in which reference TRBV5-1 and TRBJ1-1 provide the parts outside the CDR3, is KAGVTQTPRYLIKTRGQQVTLSCSPISGHRSVSWYQQTPGQGLQFLFEYFSETQRNKGNFPGRFSGRQFSNSRSEMNVSTLELGDSALYLCASSHDPGTAEAFFGQGTRLTVV.

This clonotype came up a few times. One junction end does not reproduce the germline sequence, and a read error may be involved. The CDR3 here is CASSLWDSGDTIYF. In DNA, the CDR3 is TGTGCCAGCAGTTTGTGGGACAGTGGAGACACCATATATTTT. The chain recombines TRBV12-3 or TRBV12-4 with TRBJ1-3; 7 nucleotides agree with TRBD1. The CDR3 has 14 amino acids.

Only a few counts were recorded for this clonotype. CDR3 region: CASSASGGRGNEQFF. In nucleotides, the CDR3 is TGTGCCAGCAGTGCCAGCGGGGGCCGGGGGAATGAGCAGTTCTTC. The chain links TRBV6-2 or TRBV6-3 to TRBJ2-1; 8 nucleotides align to TRBD2. With V trimmed by 5 bases and J by 7 bases, 10 bases remained unmatched. Germline lookup yields CDR1 MNHEY and CDR2 SVGEGT. The CDR3 is 15 residues long.

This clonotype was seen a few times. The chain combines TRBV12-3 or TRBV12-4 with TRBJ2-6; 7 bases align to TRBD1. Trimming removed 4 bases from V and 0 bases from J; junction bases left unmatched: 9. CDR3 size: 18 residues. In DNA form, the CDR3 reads TGTGCCAGCAGTTACACGACAGGGATAAACTCTGGGGCCAACGTCCTGACTTTC. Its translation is CASSYTTGINSGANVLTF.